Below, 12 T cell receptor beta chains from the same sample are listed, as sequenced in a study of blood T cell repertoires in COVID-19. The protocol was immunoSEQ multiplex PCR, while the TCRdb copy is restricted to in-frame clones and leaves out a portion. In the table there are fewer than 200,000 clones, about 83% of which are singletons. The material sequenced was peripheral blood. These receptors all stem from a man between 60 and 70 years old with acute or convalescent COVID-19.

The chain combines TRBV5-1 with TRBJ1-1; no definite D call. The CDR3 is 14 residues long. V was trimmed by 4 bases and J by 0 bases, leaving 10 bases between them. Germline lookup yields CDR1 SGHRS and CDR2 YFSETQ. The CDR3 is CASSVRGLNTEAFF. The CDR3, as DNA: TGCGCCAGCAGCGTCCGAGGGCTGAACACTGAAGCTTTCTTT.

The chain recombines TRBV19 with TRBJ2-5; TRBD2 matches 7 bases. The germline gives CDR1 LNHDA, CDR2 SQIVND (reference sequence). Trimming at V came to 6 bases and at J to 3 bases, leaving 7 bases not matched to a gene. The CDR3 length is 14 residues. The CDR3 DNA reads TGTGCCAGTAGCCCCGGGACTACTAAAGAGACCCAGTACTTC. Translating gives CASSPGTTKETQYF.

The chain joins TRBV29-1 to TRBJ2-7; D remains ambiguous. With 3 bases removed from V and 6 bases from J, the gap between germline ends came to 9 bases. Germline CDR1 SQVTM, CDR2 ANQGSEA. The CDR3 totals 11 residues. CDR3 region: CSVDIMSEQYF. The DNA for the CDR3 is TGCAGCGTTGATATCATGAGCGAGCAGTACTTC.

The chain carries TRBV3-1 (or the pseudogene TRBV3-2) and TRBJ1-1; 10 nucleotides match TRBD1. Germline V gene data show CDR1 as LGHDT and CDR2 as YNNKEL (reference sequence). The CDR3 spans 16 residues. The V gene end was trimmed by 4 bases and the J gene end by 5 bases; junction bases not matched to a gene: 10. The CDR3, as DNA: TGTGCCAGCAGCCCGGGAGTCGGGACAGGGGAGACTGAAGCTTTCTTT. Translated: CASSPGVGTGETEAFF.

The chain recombines TRBV27 with TRBJ1-5; no definite D call. CDR3 length: 14 amino acids. Germline V CDR1 and CDR2: MNHEY, SMNVEV (reference sequence). With 6 bases removed from V and 0 bases from J, the gap between germline ends came to 9 bases. CDR3 in amino acids: CASRQIYSNQPQHF. DNA for the CDR3: TGTGCCAGCAGACAAATATATAGCAATCAGCCCCAGCATTTT.

The chain's CDR3 is CASSEWDRPYEQYF. Here the CDR3 DNA reads TGTGCCAGCAGCGAATGGGACAGACCCTACGAGCAGTACTTC. The V call is TRBV11-3, the J call TRBJ2-7; 7 bases fit TRBD1. CDR1 is SGHNT and CDR2 is YENEEA in the germline V gene. V lost 5 bases and J lost 2; bases outside the gene matches: 6. CDR3 size: 14 residues.

The chain uses TRBV5-1 and TRBJ2-7; D uncertain. The ends were cut back, 2 bases at V and 2 bases at J, with 11 bases in the middle. The CDR3 contains 14 residues. Per the germline V gene, CDR1 is SGHRS and CDR2 is YFSETQ. CDR3 DNA sequence: TGCGCCAGCAGCTTTTCGGAGATGCCCTACGAGCAGTACTTC. As protein: CASSFSEMPYEQYF.

The chain combines TRBV12-3 or TRBV12-4 with TRBJ2-7, with no clear D. Trimming stripped 5 bases from V and 3 bases from J, with 11 bases between. The CDR3 loop spans 13 amino acids. The CDR3 nucleotides read TGTGCCAGCAGTCCACAGAACCTCTACGAGCAGTACTTC. Translated: CASSPQNLYEQYF.

The sample holds a few counts of this clone. The chain is built from TRBV24-1 and TRBJ2-7; possible D gene TRBD1, 5 bases. The CDR3 is made up of 12 amino acids. V was clipped by 4 bases and J by 3 bases, with 6 bases between them. The V gene's germline CDR1 is KGHDR and CDR2 SFDVKD. CDR3 residues: CATSETDYEQYF. In nucleotides, the CDR3 is TGTGCCACCAGTGAGACAGACTACGAGCAGTACTTC.

The genes are TRBV25-1 and TRBJ2-3, with 7 bases that match TRBD1. The length of the CDR3 is 13 residues. Trimming at V came to 7 bases and at J to 3 bases, leaving 4 bases not matched to a gene. Per the germline V gene, CDR1 is MGHDK and CDR2 is SYGVNS. CDR3 region: CASTTGTTDTQYF. The CDR3 DNA reads TGTGCCAGCACGACAGGGACAACAGATACGCAGTATTTT.

The CDR3 DNA is TGTGCCACCGCCGCAGGGGGCAATGAGCAGTTCTTC. This translates into CATAAGGNEQFF. The genes are TRBV24-1 and TRBJ2-1; 7 bases match TRBD1. V shed 9 bases and J 6 bases; nucleotides not matched to a gene: 4. The CDR3 is made up of 12 amino acids. Per germline, CDR1 KGHDR and CDR2 SFDVKD.

The V call is TRBV11-2, the J call TRBJ2-7, with D tentatively TRBD1 (6 bases). Trimming removed 5 bases from V and 2 bases from J, with 13 bases in between. The CDR3 extends over 14 amino acids. Germline-derived CDR1 and CDR2 are SGHAT and FQNNGV. The CDR3 region is CASSTRDTAYEQYF. The DNA of the CDR3 is TGTGCCAGCAGCACCCGGGACACCGCCTACGAGCAGTACTTC.